Listed here are 16 T cell receptor beta chains from one sample, sequenced in a study of breast tumors, draining lymph nodes, adjacent tissues. The lymph nodes were axillary draining lymph nodes from breast cancer patients. Each CDR3 protein is one row after TCRdb ran MiXCR on the multiplex PCR reads. Among 100,000 or so distinct CDR3 sequences listed, over 20% were seen once. Sequenced sample: axillary lymph node tissue. The source of these receptors is a female donor with breast cancer. Some clones in this sample may be carry-over from other donors' samples.

This clonotype was found many times. The chain employs TRBV7-7 and TRBJ2-3; a weak D match, TRBD2 (5 bases). V was cut by 11 bases and J by 3 bases, with 18 bases left in between. This CDR3 has 14 amino acids. The V gene's germline CDR1 is SSHAT and CDR2 FNYEAQ (reference sequence). This chain's CDR3 is CASLLASGTDTQYF. CDR3 in DNA: TGTGCCTCCCTATTAGCGAGTGGTACAGATACGCAGTATTTT.

Concerning this clonotype itself: A much larger clone is a single base away; this may be a read error. The chain employs TRBV12-3 or TRBV12-4 and TRBJ2-5; tentatively, D is TRBD2 (6 bases). The CDR3 totals 16 residues. V lost 3 bases to trimming and J lost 5 bases, with 19 bases between them. CDR3 sequence reads: CASSFGGTGFSETQYF. The CDR3 DNA reads TGTGCCAGCAGTTTCGGCGGGACGGGTTTTTCGGAGACCCAGTACTTC.

This clonotype was observed many times. This rearrangement joins TRBV20-1 to TRBJ2-7; unclear D gene. The germline V and J ends were trimmed by 3 bases and 4 bases, with 13 bases remaining between them. CDR3 length: 13 residues. CDR1 and CDR2 (germline): DFQATT, SNEGSKA (reference sequence). Written as DNA, the CDR3 is TGCAGTGCTAGGGATGTCGAAGCTTACGAGCAGTACTTC. This sequence encodes CSARDVEAYEQYF.

As concerns this clonotype: Just one base apart from a much larger clone, this may be a read error. CDR3 amino acids: CASSAHRDGPYGYAF. As DNA, the CDR3 is TGTGCCAGCAGCGCCCACCGGGACGGGCCCTATGGCTACGCCTTC. V gene TRBV14 combines with J gene TRBJ1-2; perhaps TRBD1 as D (5 bases). The CDR3 runs to 15 residues. The V gene's germline CDR1 is SGHDN and CDR2 FVKESK.

This clonotype has at least ten counts. This chain connects TRBV20-1 to TRBJ2-1; possible D gene TRBD2, 7 bases. The CDR3 runs 15 residues. Trimming pared 5 bases from V and 5 bases from J, leaving 19 bases between. Germline V gives CDR1 DFQATT, CDR2 SNEGSKA (reference sequence). The CDR3: CSAHRGGSGDNEQFF. The DNA of the CDR3 is TGCAGTGCTCACCGCGGGGGCTCGGGCGACAATGAGCAGTTCTTC.

This clonotype showed up many times. The chain links TRBV5-1 to TRBJ2-7, with TRBD2 as a possible D gene (5 bases). The ends were cut back, 3 bases at V and 4 bases at J, with 17 bases in the middle. The CDR3 length is 15 residues. From germline, CDR1 is SGHRS and CDR2 YFSETQ. CDR3 DNA sequence: TGCGCCAGCAGCTGGGAGAGGAGGTCGTCGTACGAGCAGTACTTC. It codes for CASSWERRSSYEQYF.

This clonotype has only one observation. The chain recombines TRBV9 with TRBJ1-2; 10 bases agree with TRBD1. V was clipped by 6 bases and J by 5 bases; unmatched bases: 4. CDR3 size: 13 residues. Germline V gene sequence: CDR1 SGDLS, CDR2 YYNGEE. The CDR3 loop reads CASKGTGDYGYTF. In DNA, the CDR3 is TGTGCCAGCAAAGGGACAGGGGATTATGGCTACACCTTC.

There are a few counts of this clonotype. The chain has TRBV18 and TRBJ2-2; TRBD2 matches at 10 bases. The junction had 13 bases not matched to a gene; V was cut back by 6 bases and J by 6 bases. Germline V lookup: CDR1 KGHSH, CDR2 LQKENI. The CDR3 is made up of 17 amino acids. The CDR3: CASSRTGTSEFAGELFF. The DNA for the CDR3 is TGTGCCAGCTCTCGAACAGGGACTAGCGAATTCGCCGGGGAGCTGTTTTTT.

Ten or more counts support this clonotype. The DNA for the CDR3 is TGTGCCATCCAGAGCTCTGGAAACACCATATATTTT. Its translation is CAIQSSGNTIYF. The V and J genes are TRBV6-6 and TRBJ1-3; D ambiguous. The ends were cut back, 10 bases at V and 0 bases at J, with 7 bases in the middle. The CDR3 has 12 residues. CDR1 and CDR2 (germline): MNHNY, SVGAGI (reference sequence).

This clonotype was detected many times. The rearrangement joins TRBV6-6 to TRBJ2-7, with 11 bases fitting TRBD2. J lost 5 bases, V lost 4 bases, and 10 bases had no gene match. CDR1 and CDR2 (germline): MNHNY, SVGAGI (reference sequence). CDR3 length: 16 residues. CDR3 region: CASSSASGGPLDEQYF. The CDR3 DNA reads TGTGCCAGCAGTTCCGCTAGCGGGGGGCCCCTAGACGAGCAGTACTTC.

With regard to this clonotype: This clone may be a read error of a much larger clone one base away. The chain couples TRBV30 to TRBJ1-6; D is possibly TRBD1 (5 bases). The CDR3 extends over 15 amino acids. Germline assignment: CDR1 GTSNPN and CDR2 SVGIG (reference sequence). The DNA of the CDR3 is TGTGCCTGGAACCAGGGTGGGTCCTATAATCCACCCCTCCACTTT. Its protein is CAWNQGGSYNPPLHF.

This clonotype appeared a single time. A much larger clone differs by one base, so this may be a read error. V is TRBV2 and J is TRBJ2-3, with D possibly being TRBD1 (5 bases). From germline, CDR1 is SNHLY and CDR2 FYNNEI. The CDR3 consists of 14 residues. In nucleotides, the CDR3 is TGTGCCAGCACCCAGGACAAACTCACAGATGCGCAGTATTTT. The encoded protein is CASTQDKLTDAQYF.

In its sample, this clonotype was seen many times. The rearrangement uses TRBV20-1 and TRBJ1-2; 10 positions agree with TRBD1. Germline CDR1 and CDR2: DFQATT and SNEGSKA (reference sequence). Trimming cost V 5 bases and J 2 bases; bases outside gene matches: 2. There are 13 residues in the CDR3. CDR3 residues: CSAPGQGNYGYTF. The CDR3 DNA is TGCAGTGCTCCGGGACAGGGGAACTATGGCTACACCTTC.

This clonotype was counted ten times or more. V is TRBV7-3 and J is TRBJ2-1; a possible D gene is TRBD2 (7 bases). The CDR3 extends over 16 amino acids. The germline V gene has CDR1 SGHTA and CDR2 FQGTGA. The V gene lost 2 bases and the J gene lost 4 bases, with 15 bases spanning the gap. The CDR3 loop reads CASSLGGGQYYNEQFF. CDR3 sequence (DNA): TGTGCCAGCAGCTTAGGGGGGGGCCAATATTACAATGAGCAGTTCTTC. Combining the CDR3 with reference TRBV7-3 and TRBJ2-1 gives the whole variable domain GAGVSQTPSNKVTEKGKYVELRCDPISGHTALYWYRQSLGQGPEFLIYFQGTGAADDSGLPNDRFFAVRPEGSVSTLKIQRTERGDSAVYLCASSLGGGQYYNEQFFGPGTRLTVL.

V is TRBV7-9 and J is TRBJ1-1; tentative D call: TRBD1 (5 bases). Trimming removed 3 bases from V and 11 bases from J, with 13 bases in between. The germline CDR1 and CDR2 sequences are SEHNR and FQNEAQ (reference sequence). There are 12 residues in the CDR3. This CDR3 is CASSLGDGSAFF. In nucleotides, the CDR3 is TGTGCCAGCAGCTTGGGGGATGGATCCGCTTTCTTT.

The chain carries TRBV19 and TRBJ1-5; no clear D. The CDR3 length is 16 residues. The V gene's germline CDR1 is LNHDA and CDR2 SQIVND (reference sequence). V lost 6 bases and J lost 2, with 17 bases in between. The CDR3 bases are TGTGCCAGTAGATCCCGAGCCGCCCTGGGCAATCAGCCCCAGCATTTT. Translated, it gives CASRSRAALGNQPQHF. Full variable domain (rest looked up from reference TRBV19 and TRBJ1-5): DGGITQSPKYLFRKEGQNVTLSCEQNLNHDAMYWYRQDPGQGLRLIYYSQIVNDFQKGDIAEGYSVSREKKESFPLTVTSAQKNPTAFYLCASRSRAALGNQPQHFGDGTRLSIL.